Here is one TCR beta chain with its context. Antigen: not known. This sample is part of a study of T cell repertoires in cytomegalovirus infection. Study-level information: CMV epitopes in the study were HLA-C-restricted (recently identified) and HLA-B-restricted (well studied). Both CMV infection and a matching HLA type were indicated by public TCR beta signatures. General observations from the study: HLA-C-restricted CMV clonotypes gave the most frequent clonotype in two of eight donors. Identification of carriers of CMV plus the relevant HLA was performed using cumulative public TCR beta family frequency.

Trimming took 6 bases from V and 0 from J; bases not matched to a gene: 9. There are 18 residues in the CDR3. A single record per CDR3 protein comes from TCRdb applying MiXCR to the reads. In the table there are around 340,000 distinct CDR3 sequences, almost 30% of which are singletons. The material was cultured PBMCs, obtained from culture after CMV antigen stimulation. V usage is TRBV12-3 or TRBV12-4 and J usage is TRBJ2-1; 12 bases agree with TRBD2. This clonotype was sampled from a human donor in good health (CMV status not recorded). Some clones in this sample may be carry-over from other donors' samples. The CDR3 region has the DNA TGTGCCAGCAGAGGGGGGACTAGCGGGCGCAGCTCCTACAATGAGCAGTTCTTC. Translated, it gives CASRGGTSGRSSYNEQFF.